The sequence of this T cell receptor beta chain was determined in a study of control samples from healthy donors and cancer patients. Trimming cost V 0 bases and J 6 bases; bases outside gene matches: 6. This CDR3 is built from 16 residues. CDR1 and CDR2 from the germline V gene are SGHRS and YFSETQ. Data came from immunoSEQ multiplex PCR; TCRdb stores just in-frame clones and leaves some out. The sample has 150,000 to 200,000 clones, 85% to 95% seen once. The receptor's source is a man aged 18-30 years in good health. Sequencing input: blood. This rearrangement joins TRBV5-1 to TRBJ2-3; 11 bases are shared with TRBD2. The CDR3 bases are TGCGCCAGCAGCTTGGCCGGGGTAGCGGGAGGGGATACGCAGTATTTT. It is translated as CASSLAGVAGGDTQYF.